Each of the 21 T cell receptor beta chains below was sequenced from the same sample in a study of T cell clones after liver transplantation. Generated by immunoSEQ multiplex PCR, the TCRdb table keeps only in-frame clones and is missing some. The sample consists of tens of thousands of clones, roughly 92% of them appearing once. This specimen was CD4+ T cells from blood, taken about 26 months after liver transplant. All receptors come from a human patient who received a liver transplant. Among the T cells, some may be from the graft donor.

The rearrangement joins TRBV11-3 to TRBJ2-7; 7 nucleotides line up with TRBD1. V was clipped by 3 bases and J by 3 bases; unmatched bases: 8. Germline V lookup: CDR1 SGHNT, CDR2 YENEEA. The CDR3 has 15 residues. The CDR3: CASSFNGPGGYEQYF. Here the CDR3 DNA reads TGTGCCAGCAGCTTCAACGGCCCAGGGGGCTACGAGCAGTACTTC.

V and J are TRBV5-4 and TRBJ1-1; 9 bases fit TRBD1. Germline V gives CDR1 SGHNT, CDR2 YYREEE (reference sequence). The CDR3 covers 16 residues. With V trimmed by 4 bases and J by 1 base, 8 bases remained unmatched. The CDR3 nucleotides read TGTGCCAGCAGCCAGCCGGGACAGGGAGGGAACACTGAAGCTTTCTTT. It yields the protein CASSQPGQGGNTEAFF.

This clone turned up a few times. The chain employs TRBV29-1 and TRBJ2-2; 7 nucleotides agree with TRBD1. Germline CDR1 reads SQVTM; CDR2 reads ANQGSEA. The junction had 15 bases not matched to a gene; V was cut back by 8 bases and J by 6 bases. The CDR3 is 15 residues long. In DNA, the CDR3 is TGCAGCATAATGAGGGGCGACAGGGCTGCCGGGGAGCTGTTTTTT. Translated, it gives CSIMRGDRAAGELFF.

This clone was seen once. This rearrangement joins TRBV11-2 to TRBJ2-3; a possible D gene is TRBD1 (6 bases). V dropped 2 bases and J dropped 4 bases, with 13 bases sitting between them. The CDR3 length is 15 residues. Germline V gene sequence: CDR1 SGHAT, CDR2 FQNNGV. DNA of the CDR3: TGTGCCAGCAGCTTATCTGGTGGGGGCGCAGATACGCAGTATTTT. As protein: CASSLSGGGADTQYF.

In this sample, this clone is medium-sized. This chain uses TRBV29-1 with TRBJ1-1; D gene unclear. The CDR3 loop spans 13 amino acids. From germline, CDR1 is SQVTM and CDR2 ANQGSEA. V lost 7 bases and J lost 0, with 12 bases in between. CDR3 amino acids: CSAQGRLNTEAFF. Here the CDR3 DNA reads TGCAGCGCCCAAGGACGGTTGAACACTGAAGCTTTCTTT.

The CDR3 is CASTDGTRLGSYNEQFF. The CDR3 bases are TGTGCCAGCACTGACGGGACCCGCCTGGGGTCCTACAATGAGCAGTTCTTC. The V and J genes are TRBV2 and TRBJ2-1, with D possibly called TRBD1 or TRBD2 (5 bases each). The CDR3 totals 17 residues. V lost 7 bases, J lost 1 base, and 20 bases lay in between. Germline lookup yields CDR1 SNHLY and CDR2 FYNNEI.

The chain couples TRBV28 to TRBJ2-6; perhaps TRBD1 as D (6 bases). This CDR3 is 17 amino acids long. Trimming took off 5 bases at V and 0 bases at J, with 14 bases between the two ends. Germline V gives CDR1 MDHEN, CDR2 SYDVKM. This CDR3 is CASSAEQGFSGANVLTF. The CDR3 coding sequence is TGTGCCAGCAGTGCAGAACAGGGTTTCTCTGGGGCCAACGTCCTGACTTTC.

The chain links TRBV19 to TRBJ2-3; D is unresolved. The CDR3 has 13 residues. V was shortened by 0 bases and J by 9 bases, with 10 bases between the two germline ends. Germline lookup yields CDR1 LNHDA and CDR2 SQIVND (reference sequence). The CDR3 coding sequence is TGTGCCAGTAGTATAGAGAACAGAGGCACGCAGTATTTT. Translating gives CASSIENRGTQYF.

This rearrangement joins TRBV5-1 to TRBJ2-1, with D possibly matching TRBD2 (5 bases). The V end was cut by 2 bases, the J end by 6 bases, with 12 bases between. The V gene's germline CDR1 is SGHRS and CDR2 YFSETQ. This CDR3 is built from 14 residues. This CDR3 is CASSFGPRGNEQFF. The CDR3 nucleotides are TGCGCCAGCAGCTTTGGTCCCCGGGGCAATGAGCAGTTCTTC.

The chain recombines TRBV2 with TRBJ2-3, with 10 positions matching TRBD1. The V and J ends lost 6 bases and 4 bases, in that order; junction bases with no gene match: 10. CDR1 and CDR2 (germline): SNHLY, FYNNEI. The CDR3 length is 16 residues. The chain's CDR3 is CASRPPGQGRADTQYF. The DNA of the CDR3 is TGTGCCAGCAGACCTCCGGGACAGGGGAGGGCAGATACGCAGTATTTT.

The CDR3 DNA sequence: TGTGCTAGTGGTCCCGGACAAGACAATCAGCCCCAGCATTTT. Encoded protein: CASGPGQDNQPQHF. V gene TRBV12-5 combines with J gene TRBJ1-5; maybe TRBD1 (5 bases). The CDR3 loop spans 14 amino acids. Trimming stripped 5 bases from V and 3 bases from J, with 11 bases between. Germline CDR1 reads LGHNT; CDR2 reads FRNRAP.

The chain employs TRBV7-9 and TRBJ2-5; 14 bases align to TRBD2. CDR1 and CDR2 (germline): SEHNR, FQNEAQ (reference sequence). The CDR3 covers 17 residues. V was clipped by 2 bases and J by 10 bases; unmatched bases: 12. CDR3 DNA: TGTGCCAGCAGCTTACGCGGTGTCGGGACTAGCGGGAGTGGCCAGTACTTC. It specifies CASSLRGVGTSGSGQYF. The entire variable domain, with the rest obtained from reference TRBV7-9 and TRBJ2-5, is as follows: DTGVSQNPRHKITKRGQNVTFRCDPISEHNRLYWYRQTLGQGPEFLTYFQNEAQLEKSRLLSDRFSAERPKGSFSTLEIQRTEQGDSAMYLCASSLRGVGTSGSGQYFGPGTRLLVL.

The V gene is TRBV25-1, the J gene TRBJ1-6, with TRBD1 identical over 7 bases. Germline CDR1 and CDR2: MGHDK and SYGVNS. Trimming took 5 bases from V and 1 from J; bases not matched to a gene: 5. The CDR3 runs to 16 residues. CDR3 sequence: CASSRTGESYNSPLHF. The CDR3 nucleotides read TGTGCCAGCAGTCGCACAGGGGAGTCCTATAATTCACCCCTCCACTTT.

The sample holds a few counts of this clone. In nucleotides, the CDR3 is TGTGCCAGCAGCGTAGCGGCCCAGGGTAAGGGCTACACCTTC. Its protein is CASSVAAQGKGYTF. The chain joins TRBV9 to TRBJ1-2, with D perhaps matching TRBD1 (5 bases). V gave up 0 bases and J gave up 8 bases, with 14 bases separating them. CDR1 and CDR2 from the germline V gene are SGDLS and YYNGEE. The CDR3 sequence is 14 residues long.

This clone showed up just a few times. This chain uses TRBV5-6 with TRBJ2-6; D not certain. In germline, CDR1 is SGHDT, CDR2 YYEEEE. V gave up 4 bases and J gave up 7 bases, with 18 bases separating them. This CDR3 has 16 residues. The chain's CDR3 is CASSPRAGNRANVLTF. CDR3 nucleotide sequence: TGTGCCAGCAGCCCCCGGGCTGGGAATCGTGCCAACGTCCTGACTTTC. The variable domain in full, with the rest retrieved from reference TRBV5-6 and TRBJ2-6, is DAGVTQSPTHLIKTRGQQVTLRCSPKSGHDTVSWYQQALGQGPQFIFQYYEEEERQRGNFPDRFSGHQFPNYSSELNVNALLLGDSALYLCASSPRAGNRANVLTFGAGSRLTVL.

The chain combines TRBV5-6 with TRBJ2-2; D is unresolved. Trimming took off 0 bases at V and 4 bases at J, with 7 bases between the two ends. In germline, CDR1 is SGHDT, CDR2 YYEEEE. This CDR3 contains 14 residues. The CDR3 protein is CASSLGGITGELFF. CDR3 nucleotide sequence: TGTGCCAGCAGCTTGGGGGGTATCACCGGGGAGCTGTTTTTT. Based on the CDR3 plus reference TRBV5-6 and TRBJ2-2, the full variable domain is DAGVTQSPTHLIKTRGQQVTLRCSPKSGHDTVSWYQQALGQGPQFIFQYYEEEERQRGNFPDRFSGHQFPNYSSELNVNALLLGDSALYLCASSLGGITGELFFGEGSRLTVL.

The chain couples TRBV18 to TRBJ1-2; D might be TRBD1 (6 bases). The ends were cut back, 4 bases at V and 2 bases at J, with 11 bases in the middle. From germline, CDR1 is KGHSH and CDR2 LQKENI. There are 14 residues in the CDR3. CDR3 coding DNA: TGTGCCAGCTCACTCTCTACAGGGAACTATGGCTACACCTTC. Encoded protein: CASSLSTGNYGYTF.

The rearrangement uses TRBV21-1 and TRBJ2-1; the D call of TRBD2 is as the table states it, not checked on the DNA. TRBV21-1 is classified as a pseudogene. The CDR3 consists of 15 residues. The CDR3 region is CASTRLAGPANEQFF. CDR3 coding DNA: TGTGCCAGCACCCGACTAGCGGGACCCGCCAATGAGCAGTTCTTC.

The V gene is TRBV7-2, the J gene TRBJ1-4, with D perhaps TRBD1 (6 bases). CDR3 length equals 15 residues. CDR1 and CDR2 from the germline V gene are SGHTA and FQGNSA. The ends were cut back, 1 base at V and 7 bases at J, with 13 bases in the middle. The CDR3 DNA follows: TGTGCCAGCAGCTTAGGTAACAGGGACGGTGAAAAACTGTTTTTT. Translating it yields CASSLGNRDGEKLFF.

The chain joins TRBV28 to TRBJ2-5; 10 nucleotides align to TRBD2. The CDR3 loop spans 15 amino acids. The germline gives CDR1 MDHEN, CDR2 SYDVKM. The ends lost 6 bases at V and 3 bases at J; junction bases unmatched: 7. CDR3 nucleotides: TGTGCCAGCAGGGCAGGGACTAGCGTGGAAGAGACCCAGTACTTC. This codes for CASRAGTSVEETQYF.

V is TRBV7-2 and J is TRBJ1-1, with D perhaps matching TRBD1 (5 bases). Germline V gene sequence: CDR1 SGHTA, CDR2 FQGNSA. This CDR3 contains 16 residues. Trimming took off 3 bases at V and 4 bases at J, with 18 bases between the two ends. The CDR3 nucleotides read TGTGCCAGCAGCTTGTCCCCCGGGGGGGGTAGCACTGAAGCTTTCTTT. This translates into CASSLSPGGGSTEAFF.